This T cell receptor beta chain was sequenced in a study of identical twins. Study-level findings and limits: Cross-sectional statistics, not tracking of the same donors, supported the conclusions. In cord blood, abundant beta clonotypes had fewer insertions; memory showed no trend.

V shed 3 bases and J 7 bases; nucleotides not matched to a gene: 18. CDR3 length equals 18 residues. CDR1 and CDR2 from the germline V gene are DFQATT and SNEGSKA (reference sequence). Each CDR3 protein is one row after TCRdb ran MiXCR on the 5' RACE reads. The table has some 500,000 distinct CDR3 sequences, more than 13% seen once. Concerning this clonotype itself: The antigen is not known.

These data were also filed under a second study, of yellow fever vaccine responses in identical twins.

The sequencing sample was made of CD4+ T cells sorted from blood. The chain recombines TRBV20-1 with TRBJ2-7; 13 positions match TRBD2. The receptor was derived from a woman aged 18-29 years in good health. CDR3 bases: TGCAGTGCTAGCCCACTAGCGGGAGGGCCCTCCCCTACGAGTGAGCAGTACTTC. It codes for CSASPLAGGPSPTSEQYF.